This T cell receptor (beta chain) was obtained from a study of shared clonotypes between healthy human individuals. The study's findings and limits: Blood was the only sampled material, and tissue repertoires likely differ.

To note about this clone: Its antigen remains unknown.

Original data processing: Quality scores were absent from the junction-only immunoSEQ sequences, so filtering differed. Using immunoSEQ multiplex PCR, the repertoire was profiled, and TCRdb retains in-frame clones only, with some absent. V and J calls and clone size are those listed in that table; D and trimming were worked out from the DNA. Altogether over a million clones are present, more than 95% being singletons, with the ten largest covering approximately 1%. Partitioning of CD4+ cells yielded a CD45RA+ naive subset and a CD45RA-negative memory subset. This CDR3 is 13 amino acids long. CDR1 MNHEY and CDR2 SVGAGI come from the germline V gene. Trimming left V 0 bases short and J 5 bases short, with 5 bases between.

V is TRBV6-5 and J is TRBJ1-5; D gene uncertain. The TCR was taken from a man under 40 in good health. The sample was naive CD4+ T cells sorted from blood. Subset specified: CD45RA+ positively selected. In DNA, the CDR3 is TGTGCCAGCAGTTACTCAAAGGATCAGCCCCAGCATTTT. It specifies CASSYSKDQPQHF.